This passage covers 9 T cell receptor beta chains from one sample sequenced in a study of lymphopenia after photon versus proton radiotherapy. The method was immunoSEQ multiplex PCR; TCRdb's version includes in-frame clones alone and lacks a portion of them. The data show approximately 71,000 clones, more than 75% seen once. The specimen was peripheral blood, collected from a patient treated with photon-based radiotherapy. All receptors derive from a woman in her 70s with pancreatic cancer.

This clone was seen only once. V is TRBV6-6 and J is TRBJ1-2; D may be TRBD1 (6 bases). CDR1 is MNHNY, CDR2 SVGAGI, per germline (reference sequence). V dropped 7 bases and J dropped 4 bases, with 10 bases sitting between them. This CDR3 spans 12 amino acids. CDR3 nucleotides: TGTGCCAGCAAGACAGGCCCCTATGGCTACACCTTC. This encodes CASKTGPYGYTF.

V usage is TRBV2 and J usage is TRBJ2-3, with D perhaps given as TRBD1 or TRBD2 (5 bases each). Trimming stripped 6 bases from V and 1 base from J, with 14 bases between. Germline V lookup: CDR1 SNHLY, CDR2 FYNNEI. This CDR3 has 15 amino acids. The CDR3 DNA reads TGTGCCAGCAGCCACCCCCAGGGACGCACAGATACGCAGTATTTT. Its translation: CASSHPQGRTDTQYF.

CDR3 in DNA: TGTGCCAGCAGTGACCCGGGACACCCAAGGAACAATGAGCAGTTCTTC. Protein: CASSDPGHPRNNEQFF. The V gene is TRBV6-4, the J gene TRBJ2-1, with a weak D call TRBD1 (6 bases). V was shortened by 2 bases and J by 5 bases, with 16 bases between the two germline ends. Per the germline V gene, CDR1 is MRHNA and CDR2 is SNTAGT. The CDR3 has 16 amino acids.

V gene TRBV10-1 combines with J gene TRBJ2-3; weak D call: TRBD2 (5 bases). The CDR3 contains 14 residues. The germline gives CDR1 WNHNN, CDR2 SYGVQD (reference sequence). With 6 bases removed from V and 2 bases from J, the gap between germline ends came to 12 bases. For the CDR3, the DNA is TGCGCCAGCAGGTCGGGGAGAGTCACAGATACGCAGTATTTT. Translated, it gives CASRSGRVTDTQYF.

The V and J genes are TRBV28 and TRBJ2-7; the D is unclear. The V end lost 3 bases, the J end lost 7 bases, and 10 bases lay between the germline ends. This CDR3 region has 12 residues. Germline CDR1 is MDHEN and CDR2 is SYDVKM. The CDR3 DNA sequence: TGTGCCAGCAGTTTCCCCTCCCGGGAGCAGTACTTC. Translation: CASSFPSREQYF.

The J gene is TRBJ2-7, the V gene TRBV4-1, with 12 bases lining up with TRBD2. The CDR3 spans 18 residues. The germline V gene encodes CDR1 MGHRA and CDR2 YSYEKL. Unmatched junction bases numbered 10, after V lost 2 bases and J lost 2 bases. The CDR3, as DNA: TGCGCCAGCAGCCAATTGCTAGCGGGAGGGCCCTCACCCTACGAGCAGTACTTC. The encoded protein is CASSQLLAGGPSPYEQYF.

This chain uses TRBV5-1 with TRBJ2-5, with 7 bases fitting TRBD2. Germline V gives CDR1 SGHRS, CDR2 YFSETQ. Trimming at V came to 4 bases and at J to 2 bases, leaving 8 bases not matched to a gene. The CDR3 runs 15 residues. CDR3 nucleotides: TGCGCCAGCAGCCTAAGCGGGGCGAATCAAGAGACCCAGTACTTC. It encodes CASSLSGANQETQYF. Full variable domain (remainder filled in from reference TRBV5-1 and TRBJ2-5): KAGVTQTPRYLIKTRGQQVTLSCSPISGHRSVSWYQQTPGQGLQFLFEYFSETQRNKGNFPGRFSGRQFSNSRSEMNVSTLELGDSALYLCASSLSGANQETQYFGPGTRLLVL.

This sequence joins TRBV28 and TRBJ1-1, with a tentative D call TRBD1 (5 bases). This CDR3 has 15 amino acids. V was clipped by 6 bases and J by 3 bases, with 17 bases between them. Germline V CDR1 and CDR2: MDHEN, SYDVKM. CDR3 sequence: CASSPLGEIHTEAFF. The CDR3 nucleotides are TGTGCCAGCAGCCCTCTAGGGGAGATTCACACTGAAGCTTTCTTT.

This sequence joins TRBV10-3 and TRBJ2-3; D might be TRBD1 (6 bases). The CDR3 extends over 16 amino acids. Trimming took off 4 bases at V and 0 bases at J, with 14 bases between the two ends. Germline V gene sequence: CDR1 ENHRY, CDR2 SYGVKD. This chain's CDR3 is CAISAIRGFSTDTQYF. CDR3 bases: TGTGCCATCAGTGCTATCAGGGGATTTAGCACAGATACGCAGTATTTT.